This T cell receptor beta chain emerged from a study of blood T cell repertoires in COVID-19. Here immunoSEQ multiplex PCR was the method, and the copy in TCRdb shows in-frame clones only, minus some. The sample yields under 300,000 clones, 70% to 90% seen once. V dropped 8 bases and J dropped 8 bases, with 15 bases sitting between them. CDR1 and CDR2 from the germline V gene are LGHNA and YSLEER. This CDR3 spans 12 amino acids. This TCR was sampled from a man in his 60s with acute or convalescent COVID-19. The J gene is TRBJ1-1, the V gene TRBV4-3; the D gene is possibly TRBD1 (5 bases). The sequencing input was peripheral blood. The CDR3 region has the DNA TGCGCCAGCTCTCGGGGGAGGCAAGAAGCTTTCTTT. This codes for CASSRGRQEAFF.